These T cell receptor beta chains were read from a single sample in a study of graft-versus-host responses after intestinal transplantation. Produced via immunoSEQ multiplex PCR; TCRdb's table is partial and in-frame only. Of 4,000 to 4,500 clones listed, around 82% are singletons. The source was ileum tissue, collected 105 days after intestinal transplantation. The receptors originated from a human patient who received an intestinal transplant, so some T cells may come from the graft donor. CDR3s include the opening cysteine and the closing phenylalanine or tryptophan. Each record gives: D gene, V gene, J gene, clone size, CDR3 DNA, CDR3 protein. A D gene is named only where the DNA matches it firmly. Clone size appears in some rows only: once, few, many, or a class for an expanded clone.

>TRBD1|TRBV6-8|TRBJ2-7|NA
TGTGCCAGCAGTGCGGACAGGACCTACGAGCAGTACTTC
CASSADRTYEQYF
>TRBD2|TRBV7-2|TRBJ2-1|NA
TGTGCCAGCGGACTAGCGGGGGGCTACAATGAGCAGTTCTTC
CASGLAGGYNEQFF
>TRBD1|TRBV11-3|TRBJ2-2|NA
TGTGCCAGTCCCCGCCAGGGGGTTAACACCGGGGAGCTGTTTTTT
CASPRQGVNTGELFF
>NA|TRBV4-1|TRBJ2-1|NA
TGCGCCAGCAGCCAAGAAGGCAGGGAAAGAGCCTACAATGAGCAGTTCTTC
CASSQEGRERAYNEQFF
>TRBD2|TRBV9|TRBJ2-1|few
TGTGCCAGCAGCGTACGGGGGGGCTACAATGAGCAGTTCTTC
CASSVRGGYNEQFF
>NA|TRBV30|TRBJ2-3|NA
TGTGCCTGGACCCTGGCTAGGTGCACAGATACGCAGTATTTT
CAWTLARCTDTQYF
>NA|TRBV11-3|TRBJ2-2|few
TGTGCCAGCAGCATACAGGGAAGGGACGGGGAGCTGTTTTTT
CASSIQGRDGELFF
>NA|TRBV25-1|TRBJ1-4|NA
TGTGCCAGCAGTGAACATAATGAAAAACTGTTTTTT
CASSEHNEKLFF
>NA|TRBV28|TRBJ1-1|NA
TGTGCCAGCAGTTTCCCTAGGTGGGCTAAAGCTTTCTTT
CASSFPRWAKAFF
>NA|TRBV28|TRBJ2-4|NA
TGTGCCAGCAGTTTACAGGGAGGTACCAAAAACATTCAGTACTTC
CASSLQGGTKNIQYF
>NA|TRBV4-2|TRBJ2-7|NA
TGTGCCAGCAGCCAAGAAAAGGACTTCGCCCCCGGGCCCTACGAGCAGTACTTC
CASSQEKDFAPGPYEQYF
>TRBD2|TRBV6-4|TRBJ2-1|NA
TGTGCCAGCAGTGACCTAGCGGGTTACAATGAGCAGTTCTTC
CASSDLAGYNEQFF
>TRBD1|TRBV25-1|TRBJ2-2|once
TGTGCCAGCAGTGAAGGGACAGGCACCGGGGAGCTGTTTTTT
CASSEGTGTGELFF
>TRBD1|TRBV6-1|TRBJ1-5|NA
TGTGCCAGCAGTGTCCGGGGACAGGCCCACTCGAAGCCCAATCAGCCCCAGCATTTT
CASSVRGQAHSKPNQPQHF
>NA|TRBV6-6|TRBJ1-2|NA
TGTGCCAGCACTCAAAGCCACTATGGCTACACCTTC
CASTQSHYGYTF
>TRBD2|TRBV7-7|TRBJ2-1|NA
TGTGCCAGCAGCTTAGTACTAGCGGCTTACAATGAGCAGTTCTTC
CASSLVLAAYNEQFF
>TRBD1|TRBV5-4|TRBJ2-7|NA
TGTGCCAGCAGCTTGGTGGGGACAGCTATCCACGAGCAGTACTTC
CASSLVGTAIHEQYF
>TRBD2|TRBV27|TRBJ2-1|NA
TGTGCCAGCAGTTTATCGGCGGGAGTCCACTACAATGAGCAGTTCTTC
CASSLSAGVHYNEQFF
>TRBD2|TRBV25-1|TRBJ2-1|NA
TGTGCCAGCAGCCACCTACAAGCGGGGGGGCCGAATGAGCAGTTCTTC
CASSHLQAGGPNEQFF
>NA|TRBV9|TRBJ2-7|NA
TGTGCCAGCAGCGTAGCTGGTCCAGGGAGCTACGAGCAGTACTTC
CASSVAGPGSYEQYF
>NA|TRBV5-6|TRBJ2-7|few
TGTGCCAGCAGCTTGGGGTACGAGCAGTACTTC
CASSLGYEQYF
>TRBD2|TRBV4-2|TRBJ2-7|NA
TGTGCCAGCAGCCAAGACGGGGGGGCCTCCTACGAGCAGTACTTC
CASSQDGGASYEQYF
>TRBD2|TRBV7-9|TRBJ2-7|NA
TGTGCCAGCAGCCTCGGCGAGCGGGACTACGAGCAGTACTTC
CASSLGERDYEQYF
>NA|TRBV6-6|TRBJ1-6|NA
TGTGCCAGTGGCGGGACACCCAATTCACCCCTCCACTTT
CASGGTPNSPLHF
>NA|TRBV18|TRBJ2-7|NA
TGTGCCAGCTCACGACTGAGGGGGAGCTACGAGCAGTACTTC
CASSRLRGSYEQYF
>TRBD2|TRBV29-1|TRBJ2-2|NA
TGCAGCGTTGAGTTGGGACTAGCGGGAGTTACCGGGGAGCTGTTTTTT
CSVELGLAGVTGELFF
>NA|TRBV4-1|TRBJ1-4|NA
TGCGCCAGCAGCCAAGAACTCGGGACGGGGGGCGAAAAACTGTTTTTT
CASSQELGTGGEKLFF
>NA|TRBV7-9|TRBJ2-4|NA
TGTGCCAGCAGTCGGTCCTTCGATCCCGTCCAAACGGGTAAGAACATTCAGTACTTC
CASSRSFDPVQTGKNIQYF
>NA|TRBV6-5|TRBJ2-2|NA
TGTGCCAGCAGTTACCAGAACACCGGGGAGCTGTTTTTT
CASSYQNTGELFF
>TRBD1|TRBV6-5|TRBJ2-7|NA
TGTGCCAGCAGTTACTCGTGGCCGACAGGGACCTACGAGCAGTACTTC
CASSYSWPTGTYEQYF
>NA|TRBV10-1|TRBJ1-3|NA
TGCGCCAGCAGTGAGGGCTCTGGAAACACCATATATTTT
CASSEGSGNTIYF
>NA|TRBV4-3|TRBJ1-2|NA
TGCGCCAGCAGTAACGGGGGCGGCTATGGCTACACCTTC
CASSNGGGYGYTF
>NA|TRBV5-1|TRBJ2-3|NA
TGCGCCAGCAGCTTGGGACTAGAAGTTCTTGCAGATACGCAGTATTTT
CASSLGLEVLADTQYF
>TRBD1|TRBV9|TRBJ2-1|once
TGTGCCAGCAGCGTAGGAGGGGGCATCAATGAGCAGTTCTTC
CASSVGGGINEQFF
>NA|TRBV21-1|TRBJ1-1|NA
TGTGCCAGCAGCAAAGCGGAGACGCCGAACACTGAAGCTTTCTTT
CASSKAETPNTEAFF
>NA|TRBV9|TRBJ2-5|NA
TGTGCCAGCAGCGTAGCATTGGGGGCCTCAGCGGGGATTCAAGAGACCCAGTACTTC
CASSVALGASAGIQETQYF